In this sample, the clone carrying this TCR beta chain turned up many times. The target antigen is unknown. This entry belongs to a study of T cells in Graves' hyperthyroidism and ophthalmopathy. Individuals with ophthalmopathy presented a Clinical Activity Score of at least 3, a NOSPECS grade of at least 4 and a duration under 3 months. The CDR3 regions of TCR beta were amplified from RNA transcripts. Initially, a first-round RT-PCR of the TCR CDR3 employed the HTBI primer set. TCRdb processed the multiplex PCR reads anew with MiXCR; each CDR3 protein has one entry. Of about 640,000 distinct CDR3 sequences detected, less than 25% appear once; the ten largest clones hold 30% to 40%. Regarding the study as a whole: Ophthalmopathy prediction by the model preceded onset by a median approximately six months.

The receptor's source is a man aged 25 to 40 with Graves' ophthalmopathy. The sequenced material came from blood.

The CDR3 loop reads CASNLDSGVFQPQHF. The CDR3 nucleotides are TGTGCCAGCAATCTAGACAGTGGGGTATTTCAGCCCCAGCATTTT. This chain uses TRBV28 with TRBJ1-5; tentative D call: TRBD1 (5 bases). This CDR3 has 15 residues. The V end lost 7 bases, the J end lost 6 bases, and 19 bases lay between the germline ends. CDR1 and CDR2 from the germline V gene are MDHEN and SYDVKM.